This TCR beta chain emerged from a study of blood T cell repertoires in COVID-19. Clones were read by immunoSEQ multiplex PCR, and TCRdb kept only the in-frame ones, dropping some. This sample has approximately 250,000 clones, with 70% to 90% found just once. This CDR3 is built from 14 residues. Germline V lookup: CDR1 LNHDA, CDR2 SQIVND (reference sequence). V was shortened by 5 bases and J by 0 bases, with 10 bases between the two germline ends. Membership in each cohort depended on participant-reported clinical history. What was sequenced was PBMCs or T cells enriched from blood (not recorded which). This rearrangement joins TRBV19 to TRBJ1-1; D gene ambiguous. This TCR was recovered from a woman aged 55 to 70 in a cohort exposed to, infected with or recovered from COVID-19 (not recorded which). This CDR3 is CASSRLAMNTEAFF. In DNA form, the CDR3 reads TGTGCCAGTAGTCGACTCGCCATGAACACTGAAGCTTTCTTT.